This T cell receptor (beta chain) was sequenced for a study of radiotherapy plus CTLA-4 blockade in lung cancer (dated by TCRdb to the late 2010s). At the level of the whole study: Objective responses were observed in approximately 18% of enrolled patients, and disease control was achieved in around 30%. Overall results and qualifications from the work: After treatment with radiotherapy and ipilimumab, TCR clones that originated in tumors expanded in peripheral blood. The strongest predictors of response, as reported, were early dynamic changes in blood T cell clones along with a rise in serum interferon-beta after radiation.

From a lookup of the germline V gene, CDR1 and CDR2 are MNHEY and SVGAGI. Measured from the cysteine to the phenylalanine, the CDR3 is 13 residues long. Only the CDR3 region is kept as DNA, spanning 39 bases read in frame from base 1. At the junction V is shortened by 7 bases and J by 3 bases, with 10 bases in between. To note about this clone: Its antigen target is currently unknown. No quality values exist for individual bases; no much larger clone is one base distant.

Focal radiation therapy combined with CTLA-4 blockade (ipilimumab) was tested in patients with chemo-refractory metastatic non-small-cell lung cancer. Libraries were constructed by the immunoSEQ multiplex PCR assay. TCRdb mirrors the immuneACCESS table, restricted to in-frame sequences. Some clones are absent from its copies; in checked studies, under half trace to an unresolved V gene, and the reason for the others is unknown. In this sample the table shows 50,000 to 60,000 clones, approximately 82% of which occur a single time. The ten biggest clones cover approximately 6.1% of the sample. The sequences come from peripheral blood, collected from a patient treated with radiotherapy plus ipilimumab. The clonotype was recovered from a human donor with non-small cell lung cancer whose response to radiotherapy plus ipilimumab could not be evaluated. The rearranged segments are TRBV6-5 and TRBJ1-5, with a weak D call of TRBD1 (5 bases match). The DNA sequence follows: TGTGCCAGCACAACAGGTAACAATCAGCCCCAGCATTTT. Its translation is CASTTGNNQPQHF.